This TCR beta chain was retrieved from a study of beta chain features in type 1 diabetes. A single heparinised blood sample, averaging around 0.11 L, was obtained per donor. Expressed TCRB transcripts were sequenced because the isolated RNA had all been reverse transcribed beforehand. Repertoires were generated with immunoSEQ multiplex PCR, while TCRdb's copy carries only in-frame clones and drops some. Here the sample spans under 900,000 clones, 15% to 20% being singletons. The CDR3 is made up of 12 amino acids. V lost 5 bases to trimming and J lost 5 bases, with 8 bases between them. Germline-derived CDR1 and CDR2 are MNHEY and SVGAGI.

The specimen sequenced was naive CD4+ T cells from blood. The TCR comes from a woman younger than 35 in good health. V is TRBV6-5 and J is TRBJ2-3, with unresolved D. CDR3 amino acids: CASSQTRDTQYF. For the CDR3, the DNA is TGTGCCAGCAGTCAAACAAGAGATACGCAGTATTTT.